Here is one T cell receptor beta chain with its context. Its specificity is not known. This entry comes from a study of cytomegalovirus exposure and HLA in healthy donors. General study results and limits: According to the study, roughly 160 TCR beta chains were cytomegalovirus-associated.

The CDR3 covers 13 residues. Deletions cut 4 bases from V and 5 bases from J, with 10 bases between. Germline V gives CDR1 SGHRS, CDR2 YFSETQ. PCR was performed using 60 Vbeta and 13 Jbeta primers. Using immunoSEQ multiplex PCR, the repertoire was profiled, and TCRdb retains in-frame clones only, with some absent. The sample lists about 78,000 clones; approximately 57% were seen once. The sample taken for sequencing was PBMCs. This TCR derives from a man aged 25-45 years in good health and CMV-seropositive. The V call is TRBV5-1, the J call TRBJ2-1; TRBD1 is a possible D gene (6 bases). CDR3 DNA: TGCGCCAGCAGCCAGGGGACCAACAATGAGCAGTTCTTC. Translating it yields CASSQGTNNEQFF.